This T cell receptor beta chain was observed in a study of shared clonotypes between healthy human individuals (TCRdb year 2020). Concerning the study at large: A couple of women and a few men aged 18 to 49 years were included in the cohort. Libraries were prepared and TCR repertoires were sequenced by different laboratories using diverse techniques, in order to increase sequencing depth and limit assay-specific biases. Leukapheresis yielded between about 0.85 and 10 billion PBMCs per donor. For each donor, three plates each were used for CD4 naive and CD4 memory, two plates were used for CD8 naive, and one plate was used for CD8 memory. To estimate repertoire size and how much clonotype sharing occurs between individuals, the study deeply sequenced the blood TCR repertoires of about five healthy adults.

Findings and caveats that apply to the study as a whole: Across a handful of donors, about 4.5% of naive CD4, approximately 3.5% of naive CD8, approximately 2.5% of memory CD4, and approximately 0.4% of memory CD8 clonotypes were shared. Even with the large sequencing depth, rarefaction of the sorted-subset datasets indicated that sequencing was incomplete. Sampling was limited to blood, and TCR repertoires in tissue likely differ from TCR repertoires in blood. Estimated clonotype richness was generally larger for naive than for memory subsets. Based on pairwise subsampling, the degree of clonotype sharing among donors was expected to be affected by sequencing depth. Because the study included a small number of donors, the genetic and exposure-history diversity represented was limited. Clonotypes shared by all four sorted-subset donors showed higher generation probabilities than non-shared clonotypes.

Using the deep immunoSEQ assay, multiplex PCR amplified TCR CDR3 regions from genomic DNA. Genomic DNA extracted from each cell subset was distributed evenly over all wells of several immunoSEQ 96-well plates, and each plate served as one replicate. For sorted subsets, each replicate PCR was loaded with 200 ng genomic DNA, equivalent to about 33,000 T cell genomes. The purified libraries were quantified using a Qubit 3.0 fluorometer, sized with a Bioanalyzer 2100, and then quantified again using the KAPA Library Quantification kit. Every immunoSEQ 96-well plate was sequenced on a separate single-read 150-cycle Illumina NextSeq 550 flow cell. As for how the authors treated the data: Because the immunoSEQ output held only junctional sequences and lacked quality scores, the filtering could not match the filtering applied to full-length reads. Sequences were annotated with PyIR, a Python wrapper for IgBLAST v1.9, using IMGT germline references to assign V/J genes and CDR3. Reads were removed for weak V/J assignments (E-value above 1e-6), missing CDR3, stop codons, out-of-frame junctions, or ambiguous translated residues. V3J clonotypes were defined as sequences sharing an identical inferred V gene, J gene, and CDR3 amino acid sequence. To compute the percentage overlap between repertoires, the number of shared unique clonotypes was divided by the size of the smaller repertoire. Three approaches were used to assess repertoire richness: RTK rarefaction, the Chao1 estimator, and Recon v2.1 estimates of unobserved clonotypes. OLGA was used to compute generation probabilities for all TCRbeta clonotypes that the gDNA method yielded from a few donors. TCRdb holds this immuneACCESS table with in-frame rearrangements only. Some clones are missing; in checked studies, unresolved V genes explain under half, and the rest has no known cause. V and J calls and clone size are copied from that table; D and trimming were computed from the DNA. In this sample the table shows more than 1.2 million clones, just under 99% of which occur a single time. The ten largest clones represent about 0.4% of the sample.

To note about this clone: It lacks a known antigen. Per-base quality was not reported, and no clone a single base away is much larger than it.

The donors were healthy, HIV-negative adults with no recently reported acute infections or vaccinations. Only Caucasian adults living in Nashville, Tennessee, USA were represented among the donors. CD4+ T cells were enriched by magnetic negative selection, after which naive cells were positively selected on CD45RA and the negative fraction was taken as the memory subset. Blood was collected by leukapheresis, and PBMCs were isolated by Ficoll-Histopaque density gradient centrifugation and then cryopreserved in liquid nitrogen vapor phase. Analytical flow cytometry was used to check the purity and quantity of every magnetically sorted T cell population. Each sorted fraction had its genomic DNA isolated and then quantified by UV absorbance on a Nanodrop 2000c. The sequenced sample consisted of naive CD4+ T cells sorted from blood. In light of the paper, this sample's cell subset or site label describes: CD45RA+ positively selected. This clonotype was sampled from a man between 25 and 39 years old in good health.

The DNA sequence reads TGCAGCGGGAGACTAGCGAGCTCCTACAATGAGCAGTTCTTC. This gives the protein CSGRLASSYNEQFF. The V and J genes are TRBV29-1 and TRBJ2-1, and 8 junction bases match TRBD2. CDR1 and CDR2 were assigned from the germline V gene as SQVTM and ANQGSEA. Here V drops 7 bases and J drops 0 bases, and the junction holds 5 bases not matched to any gene. The CDR3 starts with the cysteine, ends with the phenylalanine, and has 14 residues. Only the CDR3 part of the read is kept: 42 bases, read in frame from the first base.